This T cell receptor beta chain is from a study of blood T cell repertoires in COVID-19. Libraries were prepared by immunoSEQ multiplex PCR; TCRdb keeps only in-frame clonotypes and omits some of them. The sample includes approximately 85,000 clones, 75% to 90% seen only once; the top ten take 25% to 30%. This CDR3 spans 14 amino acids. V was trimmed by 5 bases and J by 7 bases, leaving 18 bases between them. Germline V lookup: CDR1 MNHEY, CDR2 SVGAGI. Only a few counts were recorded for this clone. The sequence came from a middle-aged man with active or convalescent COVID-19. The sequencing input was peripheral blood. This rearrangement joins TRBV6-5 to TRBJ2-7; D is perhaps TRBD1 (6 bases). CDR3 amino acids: CASSPTGTHGEQYF. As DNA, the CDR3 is TGTGCCAGCAGTCCGACAGGCACACACGGGGAGCAGTACTTC.